These 22 T cell receptor beta chains were sequenced from one sample in a study of response to subunit inactivated influenza vaccine. One entry per CDR3 protein results from TCRdb running MiXCR on the RT-PCR reads. The sample lists a few hundred thousand distinct CDR3 sequences, 9% to 15% occurring once. This sample comprised non-naive T cells sorted from PBMCs, obtained 14 to 15 days before vaccination. The receptors come from a man between 50 and 59 years old who received an inactivated influenza vaccine.

This clonotype was recorded a few times. This chain connects TRBV29-1 to TRBJ2-7; 9 bases agree with TRBD1. Germline V gives CDR1 SQVTM, CDR2 ANQGSEA. The CDR3 extends over 14 amino acids. Germline trimming cut 4 bases from V and 2 bases from J; bases unmatched to any gene: 6. This CDR3 is CSVVPGQGTYEQYF. CDR3 DNA sequence: TGCAGCGTTGTGCCGGGACAGGGCACCTACGAGCAGTACTTC.

The CDR3 DNA sequence: TGCAGCGTTGAGGGTGCTTGGCGGGCCAATCCGGATACGCAGTATTTT. Protein: CSVEGAWRANPDTQYF. The genes are TRBV29-1 and TRBJ2-3; D is perhaps TRBD2 (5 bases). Germline CDR1 reads SQVTM; CDR2 reads ANQGSEA. CDR3 size: 16 residues. The V and J ends lost 3 bases and 6 bases respectively, with 22 bases between them.

The chain employs TRBV5-6 and TRBJ2-5; 8 bases map to TRBD1. The germline gives CDR1 SGHDT, CDR2 YYEEEE. The V and J ends lost 3 bases and 2 bases, in that order; junction bases with no gene match: 6. The CDR3 covers 15 residues. The CDR3 is CASSYWTGQQETQYF. The CDR3, as DNA: TGTGCCAGCAGCTACTGGACAGGGCAACAAGAGACCCAGTACTTC.

This chain links TRBV10-3 with TRBJ2-1; no firm D call. CDR1 and CDR2 (germline): ENHRY, SYGVKD. V was pared by 4 bases and J by 6 bases, with 10 bases between. The CDR3 runs to 13 residues. Written as DNA, the CDR3 is TGTGCCATCAGTGTAGAGGTAGTCAATGAGCAGTTCTTC. This encodes CAISVEVVNEQFF.

This clonotype was seen a handful of times. This chain connects TRBV5-1 to TRBJ1-2; the match to TRBD1 covers 7 bases. V was clipped by 1 base and J by 4 bases; unmatched bases: 7. The CDR3 loop spans 15 amino acids. CDR1 SGHRS and CDR2 YFSETQ come from the germline V gene. The CDR3 protein is CASSLTGTDTYGYTF. The DNA for the CDR3 is TGCGCCAGCAGCTTGACCGGGACAGACACCTATGGCTACACCTTC. The entire variable domain, with the rest obtained from reference TRBV5-1 and TRBJ1-2, is as follows: KAGVTQTPRYLIKTRGQQVTLSCSPISGHRSVSWYQQTPGQGLQFLFEYFSETQRNKGNFPGRFSGRQFSNSRSEMNVSTLELGDSALYLCASSLTGTDTYGYTFGSGTRLTVV.

The J gene is TRBJ2-2, the V gene TRBV20-1, with D uncertain. The CDR3 runs to 16 residues. V was shortened by 6 bases and J by 1 base, with 18 bases between the two germline ends. Germline V gene sequence: CDR1 DFQATT, CDR2 SNEGSKA (reference sequence). The DNA of the CDR3 is TGCAGTGCGCGCTCCTTTGTGGGGATGAACACCGGGGAGCTGTTTTTT. Amino acids: CSARSFVGMNTGELFF.

This clonotype was detected a few times. The CDR3, as DNA: TGTGCCAGCAGCTTAGACCGGACAGGCCAGTACTACACTGAAGCTTTCTTT. This codes for CASSLDRTGQYYTEAFF. The V and J genes are TRBV7-9 and TRBJ1-1; 7 nucleotides match TRBD1. This CDR3 contains 17 residues. Germline CDR1 is SEHNR and CDR2 is FQNEAQ (reference sequence). J lost 3 bases, V lost 1 base, and 11 bases had no gene match.

This rearrangement joins TRBV19 to TRBJ1-6, with D possibly being TRBD1 (5 bases). Trimming stripped 5 bases from V and 10 bases from J, with 15 bases between. From germline, CDR1 is LNHDA and CDR2 SQIVND (reference sequence). This CDR3 spans 14 amino acids. CDR3 protein: CASSEGRNGSPLHF. In nucleotides, the CDR3 is TGTGCCAGTAGTGAGGGGCGGAACGGGTCACCCCTCCACTTT.

This clonotype has at least ten counts. The rearrangement joins TRBV6-9 to TRBJ2-2; D may correspond to TRBD1 or TRBD2 (6 bases each). The V gene's germline CDR1 is MNHGY and CDR2 SVAAGI. The CDR3 runs 15 residues. V was shortened by 7 bases and J by 5 bases, with 17 bases between the two germline ends. CDR3 sequence reads: CASTGGGLRTGELFF. In DNA form, the CDR3 reads TGTGCCAGCACCGGTGGGGGGCTGAGGACCGGGGAGCTGTTTTTT.

The rearrangement uses TRBV24-1 and TRBJ1-1, with 9 bases aligning to TRBD1. V was clipped by 3 bases and J by 6 bases; unmatched bases: 4. Germline CDR1 KGHDR, CDR2 SFDVKD. This CDR3 contains 14 residues. The CDR3 DNA sequence: TGTGCCACCAGTGATGGACAGGGGAGGCCTGAAGCTTTCTTT. It encodes CATSDGQGRPEAFF.

The gene calls are TRBV6-2 or TRBV6-3 and TRBJ1-1; unclear D gene. V lost 4 bases and J lost 0, with 6 bases in between. This CDR3 is built from 13 residues. Germline CDR1 reads MNHEY; CDR2 reads SVGEGT. The CDR3 region is CASSSLLNTEAFF. The CDR3, as DNA: TGTGCCAGCAGTTCCTTACTGAACACTGAAGCTTTCTTT.

This chain joins TRBV4-2 and TRBJ1-5; D call uncertain. This CDR3 comprises 14 residues. V was shortened by 1 base and J by 1 base, with 5 bases between the two germline ends. The germline gives CDR1 LGHNA, CDR2 YNFKEQ. The CDR3 coding sequence is TGTGCCAGCAGCCAAGGGAGAAGCAATCAGCCCCAGCATTTT. Protein sequence: CASSQGRSNQPQHF.

This clonotype was seen a handful of times. This sequence joins TRBV20-1 and TRBJ2-3, with 7 bases fitting TRBD2. There are 14 residues in the CDR3. The ends lost 3 bases at V and 5 bases at J; junction bases unmatched: 8. CDR1 DFQATT and CDR2 SNEGSKA come from the germline V gene (reference sequence). The CDR3 sequence is CSASRGSSGDTQYF. The CDR3 coding sequence is TGCAGTGCTAGTCGCGGGTCTAGCGGAGATACGCAGTATTTT.

This clonotype showed up many times. The V and J genes are TRBV25-1 and TRBJ2-7; possibly TRBD1 for D (6 bases). The V end lost 5 bases, the J end lost 2 bases, and 13 bases lay between the germline ends. The CDR3 is made up of 14 amino acids. The germline V gene encodes CDR1 MGHDK and CDR2 SYGVNS. Here the CDR3 reads CASSQETGAYEQYF. The CDR3, as DNA: TGTGCCAGCAGTCAGGAGACAGGAGCCTACGAGCAGTACTTC.

This clonotype appeared a few times. The chain couples TRBV6-2 or TRBV6-3 to TRBJ2-1; 13 positions match TRBD2. V dropped 2 bases and J dropped 7; count of bases not matched to a gene: 5. Germline V gives CDR1 MNHEY, CDR2 SVGEGT. The CDR3 contains 16 residues. The CDR3 sequence: CASSYPTSGRDNEQFF. The CDR3 DNA is TGTGCCAGCAGTTACCCTACTAGCGGGAGGGATAATGAGCAGTTCTTC.

The sample holds many counts of this clonotype. The gene calls are TRBV7-9 and TRBJ2-7, with 8 bases matching TRBD2. CDR3 length: 13 amino acids. The trim removed 5 bases at V and 7 bases at J, leaving 7 bases unmatched. Germline-derived CDR1 and CDR2 are SEHNR and FQNEAQ (reference sequence). This CDR3 is CASSMLGLVEQYF. As DNA, the CDR3 is TGTGCCAGCAGCATGCTGGGACTAGTGGAGCAGTACTTC.

The gene calls are TRBV7-9 and TRBJ2-7; D gene ambiguous. V lost 4 bases to trimming and J lost 2 bases, with 18 bases between them. Germline V gene data show CDR1 as SEHNR and CDR2 as FQNEAQ (reference sequence). The length of the CDR3 is 16 residues. This CDR3 is CASSYGPSSQTYEQYF. The CDR3 DNA follows: TGTGCCAGCAGCTACGGGCCGTCCTCCCAAACCTACGAGCAGTACTTC.

This clonotype was picked up a small number of times. V usage is TRBV20-1 and J usage is TRBJ2-1, with D uncertain. Germline CDR1 and CDR2: DFQATT and SNEGSKA (reference sequence). The V and J ends lost 5 bases and 5 bases respectively, with 16 bases between them. CDR3 length: 14 amino acids. The CDR3 loop reads CSASPIPRNNEQFF. In nucleotides, the CDR3 is TGCAGTGCTTCCCCAATTCCGAGGAACAATGAGCAGTTCTTC.

This chain joins TRBV27 and TRBJ2-4; TRBD1 agrees at 9 bases. Trimming removed 5 bases from V and 11 bases from J; junction bases left unmatched: 7. The V gene's germline CDR1 is MNHEY and CDR2 SMNVEV (reference sequence). This CDR3 has 13 amino acids. The DNA for the CDR3 is TGTGCCAGCAGTAGGGGACAGGGCGGGGTTCAGTACTTC. Translation gives CASSRGQGGVQYF.

This sequence joins TRBV10-3 and TRBJ2-1; no clear D. The germline V and J ends were trimmed by 9 bases and 0 bases, with 15 bases remaining between them. The CDR3 is 15 residues long. Germline values: CDR1 ENHRY, CDR2 SYGVKD. The chain's CDR3 is CAMSTDLTSYNEQFF. The DNA for the CDR3 is TGTGCCATGTCCACGGACCTAACCTCCTACAATGAGCAGTTCTTC.

This clonotype was seen a single time. This chain uses TRBV5-1 with TRBJ2-5, with D perhaps TRBD2 (5 bases). The V end lost 0 bases, the J end lost 1 base, and 13 bases lay between the germline ends. CDR1 is SGHRS, CDR2 YFSETQ, per germline. There are 16 residues in the CDR3. This CDR3 reads CASSLAQGGPQETQYF. DNA for the CDR3: TGCGCCAGCAGCTTGGCCCAAGGAGGCCCCCAAGAGACCCAGTACTTC.

CDR3 DNA sequence: TGTGCCAGCAGCGGAACTAGCGGCTCCTACGAGCAGTACTTC. It translates to CASSGTSGSYEQYF. The rearrangement joins TRBV9 to TRBJ2-7; TRBD2 aligns across 8 bases. CDR3 length: 14 amino acids. Per germline, CDR1 SGDLS and CDR2 YYNGEE. The V segment lost 3 bases and the J segment 0 bases; nucleotides outside the gene matches: 2. The whole variable domain, filled in from reference TRBV9 and TRBJ2-7, reads DSGVTQTPKHLITATGQRVTLRCSPRSGDLSVYWYQQSLDQGLQFLIQYYNGEERAKGNILERFSAQQFPDLHSELNLSSLELGDSALYFCASSGTSGSYEQYFGPGTRLTVT.